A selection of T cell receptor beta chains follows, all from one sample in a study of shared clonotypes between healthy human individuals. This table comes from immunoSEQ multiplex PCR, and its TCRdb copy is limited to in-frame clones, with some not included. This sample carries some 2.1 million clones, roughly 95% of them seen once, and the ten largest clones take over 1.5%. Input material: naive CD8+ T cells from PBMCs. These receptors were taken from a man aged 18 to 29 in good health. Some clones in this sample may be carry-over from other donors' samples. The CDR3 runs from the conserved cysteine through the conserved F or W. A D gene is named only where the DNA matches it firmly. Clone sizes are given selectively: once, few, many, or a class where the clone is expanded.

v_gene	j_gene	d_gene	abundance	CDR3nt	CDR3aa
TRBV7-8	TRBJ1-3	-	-	TGTGCCAGCAGCTCCCCTATGGAGGGGTCTGGAAACACCATATATTTT	CASSSPMEGSGNTIYF
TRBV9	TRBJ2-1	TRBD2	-	TGTGCCAGCAGCGTAGGCAGAAATTTTCGCCTAGCGGCGAACAATGAGCAGTTCTTC	CASSVGRNFRLAANNEQFF
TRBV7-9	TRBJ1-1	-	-	TGTGCCAGCAGCCCCCCCTACAGGGCGGGCACTGAAGCTTTCTTT	CASSPPYRAGTEAFF
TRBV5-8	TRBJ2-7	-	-	TGTGCCAGCAGCTTGGTTTACAGGGAATACGAGCAGTACTTC	CASSLVYREYEQYF
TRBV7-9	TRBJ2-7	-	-	TGTGCCAGCAGCCGGGACCGGGACTACGAGCAGTACTTC	CASSRDRDYEQYF
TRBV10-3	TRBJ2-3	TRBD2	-	TGTGCCATCAGCGAACCGAAGCGGGAGCGCACAGATACGCAGTATTTT	CAISEPKRERTDTQYF
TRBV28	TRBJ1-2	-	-	TGTGCCAGCCGCCAGGGGTTCTCTAACTATGGCTACACCTTC	CASRQGFSNYGYTF
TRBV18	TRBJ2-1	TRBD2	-	TGTGCCAGCTCACCAGGCGGGAGTTCATACAATGAGCAGTTCTTC	CASSPGGSSYNEQFF
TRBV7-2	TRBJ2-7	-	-	TGTGCCAGCAGCTTAGACAGCTCCCTCTCCTACGAGCAGTACTTC	CASSLDSSLSYEQYF
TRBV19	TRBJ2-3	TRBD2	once	TGTGCCAGTAGTTTCCTTGGACTAGCGGGAGGAGGGGCAGATACGCAGTATTTT	CASSFLGLAGGGADTQYF
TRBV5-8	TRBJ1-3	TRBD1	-	TGTGCCAGCAGCGAGGACAGGGGGACTGGAAACACCATATATTTT	CASSEDRGTGNTIYF
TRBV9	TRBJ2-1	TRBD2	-	TGTGCCAGCAGCGTAGAGGTAGCGGGAGGGTATAATGAGCAGTTCTTC	CASSVEVAGGYNEQFF
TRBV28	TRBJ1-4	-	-	TGTGCCAGCAGCTTCCGGTTGTGGGGCGCAACTAATGAAAAACTGTTTTTT	CASSFRLWGATNEKLFF